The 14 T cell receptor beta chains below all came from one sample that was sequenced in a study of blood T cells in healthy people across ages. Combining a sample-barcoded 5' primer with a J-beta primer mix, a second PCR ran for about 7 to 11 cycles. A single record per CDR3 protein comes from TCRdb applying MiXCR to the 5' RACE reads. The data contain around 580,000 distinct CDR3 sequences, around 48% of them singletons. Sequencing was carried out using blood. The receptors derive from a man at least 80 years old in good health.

The DNA for the CDR3 is TGTGCCAGCACCTGGGGGGCCTACGAGCAGTACTTC. This sequence encodes CASTWGAYEQYF. V gene TRBV7-9 combines with J gene TRBJ2-7, with D maybe TRBD2 (6 bases). This CDR3 region has 12 residues. Trimming shortened V by 7 bases and J by 2 bases, and 9 bases separated the two germline ends. In germline, CDR1 is SEHNR, CDR2 FQNEAQ (reference sequence).

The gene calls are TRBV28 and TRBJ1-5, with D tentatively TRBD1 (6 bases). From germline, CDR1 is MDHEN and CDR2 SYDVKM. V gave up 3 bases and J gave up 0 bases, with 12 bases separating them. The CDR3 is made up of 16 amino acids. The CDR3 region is CASSFSGANSNQPQHF. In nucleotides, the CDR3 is TGTGCCAGCAGTTTTTCGGGGGCTAATAGCAATCAGCCCCAGCATTTT.

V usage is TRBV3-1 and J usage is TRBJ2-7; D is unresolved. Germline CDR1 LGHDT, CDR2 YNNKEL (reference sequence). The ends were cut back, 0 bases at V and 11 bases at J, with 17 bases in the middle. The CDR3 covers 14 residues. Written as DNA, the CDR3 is TGTGCCAGCAGCCAAGATCAACCCCCAACGGACGAGTACTTC. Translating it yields CASSQDQPPTDEYF.

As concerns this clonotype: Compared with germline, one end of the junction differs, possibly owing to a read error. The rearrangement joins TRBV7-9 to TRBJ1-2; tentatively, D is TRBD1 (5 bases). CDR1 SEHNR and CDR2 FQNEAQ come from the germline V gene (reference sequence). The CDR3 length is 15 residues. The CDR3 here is CACSSLGPNTGGYTF. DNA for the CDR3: TGTGCCTGCAGCTCCCTAGGGCCTAATACAGGTGGCTACACCTTC.

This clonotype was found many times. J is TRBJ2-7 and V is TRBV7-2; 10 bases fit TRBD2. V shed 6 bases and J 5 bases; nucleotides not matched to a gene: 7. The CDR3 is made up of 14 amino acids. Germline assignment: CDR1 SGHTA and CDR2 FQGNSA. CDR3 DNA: TGTGCCAGCAGGCCCGGGACTAGCGTAAACGAGCAGTACTTC. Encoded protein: CASRPGTSVNEQYF.

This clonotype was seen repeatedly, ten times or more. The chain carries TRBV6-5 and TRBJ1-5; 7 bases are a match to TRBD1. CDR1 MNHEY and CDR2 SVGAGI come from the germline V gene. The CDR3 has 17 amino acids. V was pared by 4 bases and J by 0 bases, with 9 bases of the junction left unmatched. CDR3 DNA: TGTGCCAGCAGTTCAGGACAGGCTACATATAGCAATCAGCCCCAGCATTTT. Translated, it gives CASSSGQATYSNQPQHF.

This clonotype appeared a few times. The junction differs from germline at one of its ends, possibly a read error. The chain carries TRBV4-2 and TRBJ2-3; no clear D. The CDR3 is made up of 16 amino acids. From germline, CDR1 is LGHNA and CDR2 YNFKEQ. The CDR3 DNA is TGTGCCAGCAGACAAGATGGTGGGCGAAGCACAGATACGCAGTATTTT. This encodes CASRQDGGRSTDTQYF.

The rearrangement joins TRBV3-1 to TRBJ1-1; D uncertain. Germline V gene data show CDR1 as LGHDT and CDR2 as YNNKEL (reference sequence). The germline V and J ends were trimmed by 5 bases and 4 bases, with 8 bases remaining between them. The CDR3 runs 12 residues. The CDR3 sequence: CASSSPGTEAFF. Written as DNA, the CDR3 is TGTGCCAGCAGCTCTCCCGGCACTGAAGCTTTCTTT.

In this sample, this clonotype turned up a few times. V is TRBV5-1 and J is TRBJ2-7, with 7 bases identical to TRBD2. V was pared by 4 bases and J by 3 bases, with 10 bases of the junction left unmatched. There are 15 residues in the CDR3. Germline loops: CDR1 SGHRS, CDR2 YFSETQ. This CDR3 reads CASSLEAGESYEQYF. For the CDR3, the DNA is TGCGCCAGCAGCCTAGAGGCGGGGGAGAGCTACGAGCAGTACTTC.

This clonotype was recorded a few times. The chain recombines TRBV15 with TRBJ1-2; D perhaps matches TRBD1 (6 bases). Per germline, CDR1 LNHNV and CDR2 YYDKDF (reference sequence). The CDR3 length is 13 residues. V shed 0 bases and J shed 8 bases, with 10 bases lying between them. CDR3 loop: CATSRDLGAGYTF. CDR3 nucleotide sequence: TGTGCCACCAGCAGAGATTTGGGGGCAGGCTACACCTTC.

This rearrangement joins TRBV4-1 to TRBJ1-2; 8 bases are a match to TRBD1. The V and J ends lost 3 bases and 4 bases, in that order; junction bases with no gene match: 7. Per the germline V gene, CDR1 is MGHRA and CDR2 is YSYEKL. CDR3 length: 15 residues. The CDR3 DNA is TGCGCCAGCAGCCAGGCAGGGGGCCAAATCTATGGCTACACCTTC. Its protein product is CASSQAGGQIYGYTF.

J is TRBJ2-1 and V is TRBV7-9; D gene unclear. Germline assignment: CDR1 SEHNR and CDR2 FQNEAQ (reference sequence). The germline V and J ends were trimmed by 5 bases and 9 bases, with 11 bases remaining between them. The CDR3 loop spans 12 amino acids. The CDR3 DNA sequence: TGTGCCAGCAGCGTCGAGGTGGGTGAGCAGTTCTTC. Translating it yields CASSVEVGEQFF.

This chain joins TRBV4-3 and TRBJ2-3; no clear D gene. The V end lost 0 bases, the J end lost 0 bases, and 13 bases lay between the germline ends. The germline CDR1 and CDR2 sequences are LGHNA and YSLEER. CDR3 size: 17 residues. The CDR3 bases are TGCGCCAGCAGCCAAGATGCGTTGACCCCGAGCACAGATACGCAGTATTTT. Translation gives CASSQDALTPSTDTQYF.

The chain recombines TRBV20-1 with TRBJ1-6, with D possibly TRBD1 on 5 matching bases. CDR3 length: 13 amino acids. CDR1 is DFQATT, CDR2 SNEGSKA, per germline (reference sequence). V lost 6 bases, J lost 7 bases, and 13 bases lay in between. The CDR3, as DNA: TGCAGTGCCCCGACAGCGGGGAATTCACCCCTCCACTTT. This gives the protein CSAPTAGNSPLHF.